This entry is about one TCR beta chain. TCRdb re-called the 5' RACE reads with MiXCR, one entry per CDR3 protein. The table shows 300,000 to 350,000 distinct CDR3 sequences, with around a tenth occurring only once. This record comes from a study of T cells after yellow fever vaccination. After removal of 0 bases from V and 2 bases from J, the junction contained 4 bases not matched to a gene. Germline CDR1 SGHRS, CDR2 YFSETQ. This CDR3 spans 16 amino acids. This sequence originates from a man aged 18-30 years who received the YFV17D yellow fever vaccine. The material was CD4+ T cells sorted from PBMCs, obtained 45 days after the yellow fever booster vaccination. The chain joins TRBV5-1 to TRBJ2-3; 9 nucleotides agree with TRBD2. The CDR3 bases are TGCGCCAGCAGCTTGGCCCAGCGGGGGGCCACAGATACGCAGTATTTT. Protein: CASSLAQRGATDTQYF.